A single sample gave rise to the 9 T cell receptor beta chains below, sequenced in a study of blood T cell repertoires in COVID-19. Repertoires were generated with immunoSEQ multiplex PCR, while TCRdb's copy carries only in-frame clones and drops some. The table shows fewer than 200,000 clones, with 75% to 80% occurring only once. The material sequenced was peripheral blood. These receptors all stem from a woman aged 45-59 years with active or convalescent COVID-19.

This chain joins TRBV12-3 or TRBV12-4 and TRBJ1-1; D not certain. Between the trimmed V and J ends, which lost 7 bases and 1 base, there was a span of 10 bases. The CDR3 has 13 residues. DNA of the CDR3: TGTGCCAGCAAATTGCACGGGAACACTGAAGCTTTCTTT. This codes for CASKLHGNTEAFF.

The chain is built from TRBV24-1 and TRBJ2-3; 7 nucleotides align to TRBD1. The junction had 6 bases not matched to a gene; V was cut back by 4 bases and J by 0 bases. Germline-derived CDR1 and CDR2 are KGHDR and SFDVKD. This CDR3 contains 16 residues. The CDR3 DNA follows: TGTGCCACCAGTGAACCCGAGGGGGCAAGCACAGATACGCAGTATTTT. Translated, it gives CATSEPEGASTDTQYF.

The rearrangement links TRBV3-1 (or the pseudogene TRBV3-2) to TRBJ1-6; D not certain. V was trimmed by 3 bases and J by 9 bases, leaving 12 bases between them. Germline CDR1 LGHDT, CDR2 YNNKEL (reference sequence). The CDR3 has 14 amino acids. The CDR3, as DNA: TGTGCCAGCAGCCAGAACGCTAATCTTTCACCCCTCCACTTT. Translation gives CASSQNANLSPLHF.

The V and J genes are TRBV6-5 and TRBJ2-1, with 9 bases identical to TRBD2. This CDR3 region has 16 residues. From germline, CDR1 is MNHEY and CDR2 SVGAGI. Trimming at V came to 2 bases and at J to 3 bases, leaving 5 bases not matched to a gene. CDR3 loop: CASSYGGGRVYNEQFF. The CDR3 DNA reads TGTGCCAGCAGTTACGGGGGCGGGAGGGTCTACAATGAGCAGTTCTTC.

This clone has a single count. The chain employs TRBV18 and TRBJ1-4, with TRBD1 matching over 7 bases. Germline V gene lookup returns CDR1 KGHSH and CDR2 LQKENI. Germline trimming cut 5 bases from V and 6 bases from J; bases unmatched to any gene: 6. This CDR3 has 14 amino acids. CDR3 amino acids: CASSRQGADEKLFF. As DNA, the CDR3 is TGTGCCAGCTCAAGACAGGGAGCGGATGAAAAACTGTTTTTT. The whole variable domain, remainder taken from reference TRBV18 and TRBJ1-4, is NAGVMQNPRHLVRRRGQEARLRCSPMKGHSHVYWYRQLPEEGLKFMVYLQKENIIDESGMPKERFSAEFPKEGPSILRIQQVVRGDSAAYFCASSRQGADEKLFFGSGTQLSVL.

The V gene is TRBV28, the J gene TRBJ1-1, with TRBD1 matching 8 bases. With 5 bases clipped from V and 0 bases from J, the junction kept 8 bases outside the gene matches. There are 16 residues in the CDR3. Germline V gene data show CDR1 as MDHEN and CDR2 as SYDVKM. The DNA for the CDR3 is TGTGCCAGCAGTGAAGACAGGGGCGATATGAACACTGAAGCTTTCTTT. This translates into CASSEDRGDMNTEAFF.

This rearrangement joins TRBV5-1 to TRBJ2-3, with TRBD1 matching over 9 bases. Germline V gene sequence: CDR1 SGHRS, CDR2 YFSETQ. The CDR3 covers 15 residues. J lost 3 bases, V lost 0 bases, and 2 bases had no gene match. CDR3 nucleotide sequence: TGCGCCAGCAGCTTGGACAGGGGGCAAACAGATACGCAGTATTTT. Translation gives CASSLDRGQTDTQYF.

V usage is TRBV18 and J usage is TRBJ1-4; TRBD1 aligns across 7 bases. V lost 0 bases to trimming and J lost 0 bases; unmatched junction nucleotides: 4. Germline CDR1 and CDR2: KGHSH and LQKENI. The length of the CDR3 is 17 residues. DNA for the CDR3: TGTGCCAGCTCACCACCGACAGGGCCATCAACTAATGAAAAACTGTTTTTT. Its translation is CASSPPTGPSTNEKLFF.

This clone was found once. The chain combines TRBV5-4 with TRBJ2-3; 7 bases are shared with TRBD1. With 4 bases clipped from V and 2 bases from J, the junction kept 10 bases outside the gene matches. Germline values: CDR1 SGHNT, CDR2 YYREEE (reference sequence). The CDR3 runs 16 residues. The CDR3 here is CASSRQGPVFTDTQYF. The CDR3, as DNA: TGTGCCAGCAGCCGACAGGGCCCCGTTTTCACAGATACGCAGTATTTT.